The 21 T cell receptor beta chains below were found in one sample sequenced in a study of CD8+ T cells in alopecia areata. Extracted RNA was reverse transcribed, and the resulting cDNA served as sequencing template. Libraries were prepared by immunoSEQ multiplex PCR; TCRdb keeps only in-frame clonotypes and omits some of them. Of some 170,000 clones in the sample, around 71% were seen once. The sample consisted of CD8+ T cells sorted from blood, taken at week 0. The origin of the receptors is a human donor with alopecia areata.

The chain uses TRBV5-6 and TRBJ2-7, with TRBD2 matching over 7 bases. From germline, CDR1 is SGHDT and CDR2 YYEEEE. J gave up 0 bases and V 4 bases, and 4 bases lay outside the gene matches. The CDR3 totals 14 residues. The CDR3 protein is CASSHGGSSYEQYF. In DNA, the CDR3 is TGTGCCAGCAGCCACGGGGGGAGCTCCTACGAGCAGTACTTC.

The rearrangement links TRBV7-8 to TRBJ1-1; TRBD1 is a possible D gene (5 bases). The CDR3 sequence is 13 residues long. Germline CDR1 is SGHVS and CDR2 is FQNEAQ. Trimming removed 3 bases from V and 10 bases from J, with 15 bases in between. CDR3 sequence: CASSLGQSAAAFF. DNA for the CDR3: TGTGCCAGCAGCTTGGGGCAATCTGCGGCAGCTTTCTTT. Supplemented by reference TRBV7-8 and TRBJ1-1, the full variable domain reads GAGVSQSPRYKVAKRGQDVALRCDPISGHVSLFWYQQALGQGPEFLTYFQNEAQLDKSGLPSDRFFAERPEGSVSTLKIQRTQQEDSAVYLCASSLGQSAAAFFGQGTRLTVV.

With regard to this clone: In the same sample, other DNA sequences code for this CDR3. This sequence joins TRBV30 and TRBJ1-1, with D maybe TRBD1 (6 bases). V lost 0 bases, J lost 5 bases, and 10 bases lay in between. CDR3 length: 13 amino acids. Germline V gives CDR1 GTSNPN, CDR2 SVGIG (reference sequence). DNA for the CDR3: TGTGCCTGGAGTGTAGGGGGGGGGACTGAAGCTTTCTTT. It yields the protein CAWSVGGGTEAFF.

The V call is TRBV13, the J call TRBJ1-1; no clear D gene. CDR3 size: 13 residues. In germline, CDR1 is PRHDT, CDR2 FYEKMQ (reference sequence). V lost 1 base to trimming and J lost 1 base, with 4 bases between them. In DNA, the CDR3 is TGTGCCAGCAGCTTAGAGTCGAACACTGAAGCTTTCTTT. This codes for CASSLESNTEAFF. Supplemented by reference TRBV13 and TRBJ1-1, the full variable domain reads AAGVIQSPRHLIKEKRETATLKCYPIPRHDTVYWYQQGPGQDPQFLISFYEKMQSDKGSIPDRFSAQQFSDYHSELNMSSLELGDSALYFCASSLESNTEAFFGQGTRLTVV.

Comment on this clone: Sequence at one end of the junction differs from germline and may be a read error. The chain uses TRBV6-5 and TRBJ1-2, with TRBD1 identical over 8 bases. The CDR3 consists of 15 residues. CDR1 is MNHEY and CDR2 is SVGAGI in the germline V gene. CDR3 residues: CASSDSQGVAYGYTF. Here the CDR3 DNA reads TGTGCCAGCAGTGACTCACAGGGGGTCGCCTATGGCTACACCTTC.

The chain has TRBV30 and TRBJ1-6; D might be TRBD1 (5 bases). Per germline, CDR1 GTSNPN and CDR2 SVGIG (reference sequence). V lost 0 bases and J lost 9, with 12 bases in between. The CDR3 consists of 14 residues. CDR3 in DNA: TGTGCCTGGAGTGTGGGGGTGGTTAGTTCACCCCTCCACTTT. Protein sequence: CAWSVGVVSSPLHF.

The chain has TRBV4-1 and TRBJ2-7; D might be TRBD2 (5 bases). The CDR3 is 13 residues long. Germline V gene sequence: CDR1 MGHRA, CDR2 YSYEKL. Between the trimmed V and J ends, which lost 1 base and 6 bases, there was a span of 10 bases. The CDR3 nucleotides are TGCGCCAGCAGCCAAGCTAGCCCTCGCGAGCAGTACTTC. Translation: CASSQASPREQYF.

V is TRBV27 and J is TRBJ2-5; D ambiguous. Trimming shortened V by 2 bases and J by 5 bases, and 15 bases separated the two germline ends. The germline V gene encodes CDR1 MNHEY and CDR2 SMNVEV (reference sequence). This CDR3 is 15 amino acids long. This chain's CDR3 is CASSLALGKVETQYF. The CDR3 DNA reads TGTGCCAGCAGTTTAGCCTTAGGGAAGGTGGAGACCCAGTACTTC.

Notes on this clone: Other DNA sequences of this sample code for an identical CDR3. The J gene is TRBJ2-1, the V gene TRBV6-1; TRBD1 is a possible D gene (6 bases). The germline V gene has CDR1 MNHNS and CDR2 SASEGT. The CDR3 length is 13 residues. V lost 4 bases and J lost 4, with 8 bases in between. This CDR3 reads CASSADSYNEQFF. For the CDR3, the DNA is TGTGCCAGCAGTGCGGACAGTTACAATGAGCAGTTCTTC.

This clone has just a few counts. This sequence joins TRBV6-5 and TRBJ1-2, with 7 positions matching TRBD1. V shed 6 bases and J 8 bases; nucleotides not matched to a gene: 6. The CDR3 is 12 amino acids. CDR1 and CDR2 (germline): MNHEY, SVGAGI. CDR3 in DNA: TGTGCCAGCAGCGGCCAGGGGGACGGCTACACCTTC. This encodes CASSGQGDGYTF.

The chain uses TRBV27 and TRBJ2-3; D gene uncertain. Trimming took 5 bases from V and 4 from J, leaving 10 bases between them. CDR3 length equals 13 residues. Looked up from germline, CDR1 is MNHEY and CDR2 is SMNVEV (reference sequence). The DNA of the CDR3 is TGTGCCAGCAGTCTGTCCAGATCAGATACGCAGTATTTT. It is translated as CASSLSRSDTQYF.

This clone was observed once. This chain links TRBV29-1 with TRBJ2-2; TRBD1 matches at 7 bases. This CDR3 region has 12 residues. CDR1 SQVTM and CDR2 ANQGSEA come from the germline V gene. With 6 bases clipped from V and 7 bases from J, the junction kept 5 bases outside the gene matches. This CDR3 is CSVVTGVGELFF. In DNA, the CDR3 is TGCAGCGTCGTCACAGGGGTCGGGGAGCTGTTTTTT.

The chain links TRBV2 to TRBJ2-1; D not resolved. The CDR3 is 12 residues long. V was shortened by 6 bases and J by 12 bases, with 15 bases between the two germline ends. Germline V gene lookup returns CDR1 SNHLY and CDR2 FYNNEI. This CDR3 reads CASRNKGRGQFF. CDR3 DNA sequence: TGTGCCAGCAGAAACAAGGGCAGAGGGCAGTTCTTC.

The V call is TRBV27, the J call TRBJ2-7; D is undetermined. Germline V CDR1 and CDR2: MNHEY, SMNVEV (reference sequence). The CDR3 sequence is 15 residues long. The V end was cut by 5 bases, the J end by 0 bases, with 14 bases between. In nucleotides, the CDR3 is TGTGCCAGCAGTCCACTTATGGCCCACTCCTACGAGCAGTACTTC. Its protein product is CASSPLMAHSYEQYF.

This sequence joins TRBV29-1 and TRBJ2-2; D perhaps matches TRBD1 (5 bases). Trimming stripped 3 bases from V and 0 bases from J, with 8 bases between. Germline CDR1 reads SQVTM; CDR2 reads ANQGSEA. This CDR3 has 14 residues. In DNA, the CDR3 is TGCAGCGTTGAGCCGACAGCGAACACCGGGGAGCTGTTTTTT. It encodes CSVEPTANTGELFF.

J is TRBJ1-1 and V is TRBV4-1; no clear D gene. Per germline, CDR1 MGHRA and CDR2 YSYEKL. There are 16 residues in the CDR3. Trimming removed 0 bases from V and 0 bases from J, with 11 bases in between. CDR3 residues: CASSQEVRHLNTEAFF. The CDR3, as DNA: TGCGCCAGCAGCCAAGAAGTGCGACACTTGAACACTGAAGCTTTCTTT.

The V gene is TRBV27, the J gene TRBJ2-5, with 8 bases aligning to TRBD2. V was clipped by 6 bases and J by 5 bases; unmatched bases: 5. The germline V gene encodes CDR1 MNHEY and CDR2 SMNVEV (reference sequence). The CDR3 is 13 amino acids. The CDR3 nucleotides are TGTGCCAGCAGCCGGGGGGGAGTGGAGACCCAGTACTTC. Translating gives CASSRGGVETQYF.

The V gene is TRBV2, the J gene TRBJ2-1; D is undetermined. This CDR3 is built from 13 residues. Looked up from germline, CDR1 is SNHLY and CDR2 is FYNNEI. V lost 7 bases and J 6 bases, leaving 13 bases between the germline ends. For the CDR3, the DNA is TGTGCCAGCATTGCGTCAGACCCCAATGAGCAGTTCTTC. This codes for CASIASDPNEQFF.

The chain recombines TRBV19 with TRBJ1-2, with D perhaps matching TRBD1 (5 bases). This CDR3 comprises 13 residues. CDR1 is LNHDA and CDR2 is SQIVND in the germline V gene (reference sequence). Trimming took off 5 bases at V and 8 bases at J, with 15 bases between the two ends. The CDR3 bases are TGTGCCAGTAGTCGAGGGGAGGCTGAGGGCTACACCTTC. Its translation: CASSRGEAEGYTF.

Worth noting for this clone: In the same sample, other DNA sequences code for this CDR3. The chain employs TRBV15 and TRBJ1-5, with a tentative D call TRBD1 (5 bases). The germline V gene has CDR1 LNHNV and CDR2 YYDKDF (reference sequence). V lost 0 bases and J 1 base, leaving 7 bases between the germline ends. CDR3 size: 15 residues. The chain's CDR3 is CATSRDRGSNQPQHF. As DNA, the CDR3 is TGTGCCACCAGCAGAGATCGGGGGAGCAATCAGCCCCAGCATTTT.

The chain joins TRBV15 to TRBJ2-7; TRBD1 might be the D (5 bases). The V end was cut by 1 base, the J end by 6 bases, with 7 bases between. Germline lookup yields CDR1 LNHNV and CDR2 YYDKDF (reference sequence). The CDR3 has 12 amino acids. The CDR3, as DNA: TGTGCCACCAGCAGAGCAGGGTTCGAGCAGTACTTC. Its translation: CATSRAGFEQYF. Full variable domain (remainder filled in from reference TRBV15 and TRBJ2-7): DAMVIQNPRYQVTQFGKPVTLSCSQTLNHNVMYWYQQKSSQAPKLLFHYYDKDFNNEADTPDNFQSRRPNTSFCFLDIRSPGLGDTAMYLCATSRAGFEQYFGPGTRLTVT.